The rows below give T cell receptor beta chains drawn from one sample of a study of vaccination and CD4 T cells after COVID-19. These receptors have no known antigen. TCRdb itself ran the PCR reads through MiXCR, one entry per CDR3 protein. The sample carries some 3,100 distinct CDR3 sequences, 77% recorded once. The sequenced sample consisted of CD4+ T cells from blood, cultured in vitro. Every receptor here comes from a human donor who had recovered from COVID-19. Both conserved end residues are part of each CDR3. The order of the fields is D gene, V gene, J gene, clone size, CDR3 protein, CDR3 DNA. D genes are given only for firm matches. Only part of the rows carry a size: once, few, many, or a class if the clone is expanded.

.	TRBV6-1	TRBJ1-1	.	CASRENLARKNTEAFF	TGTGCCAGCAGAGAGAATTTAGCCAGAAAGAACACTGAAGCTTTCTTT
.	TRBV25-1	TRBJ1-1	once	CASISSGTVNTEAFF	TGTGCCAGCATCTCGTCCGGGACGGTGAACACTGAAGCTTTCTTT
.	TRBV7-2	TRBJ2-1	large	CASSLQVPNEQFF	TGTGCCAGCAGCCTACAGGTCCCCAATGAGCAGTTCTTC
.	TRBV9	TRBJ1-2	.	CASSVVAQDEGHGYTF	TGTGCCAGCAGCGTAGTGGCCCAAGACGAGGGGCATGGCTACACCTTC
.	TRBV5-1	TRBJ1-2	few	CASSLVREGGYTF	TGCGCCAGCAGCTTGGTTCGGGAGGGAGGCTACACCTTC
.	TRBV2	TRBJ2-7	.	CASRGLDDEQYF	TGTGCCAGCAGAGGCCTAGACGACGAGCAGTACTTC
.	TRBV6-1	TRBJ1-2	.	CAISESRGNSDGYTF	TGTGCCATCAGTGAGTCGAGAGGGAATTCTGATGGCTACACCTTC
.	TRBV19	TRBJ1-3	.	CASIPPGGSSGNTIYF	TGTGCCAGTATCCCCCCGGGGGGAAGCTCTGGAAACACCATATATTTT
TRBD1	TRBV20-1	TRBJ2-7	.	CSASPDRGSSYEQYF	TGCAGTGCTAGTCCCGACAGGGGCTCATCCTACGAGCAGTACTTC
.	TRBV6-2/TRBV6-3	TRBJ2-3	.	CASSYQRLRTDTQYF	TGTGCCAGCAGTTACCAGCGCCTCCGCACAGATACGCAGTATTTT
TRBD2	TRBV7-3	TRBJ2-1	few	CASSLRTSGVYNEQFF	TGTGCCAGCAGCTTACGGACTAGCGGGGTATACAATGAGCAGTTCTTC
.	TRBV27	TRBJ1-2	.	CASSPKAGGAHGYTF	TGTGCCAGCAGTCCTAAAGCCGGGGGCGCACATGGCTACACCTTC
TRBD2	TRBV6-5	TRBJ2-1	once	CASSYSLTAGGSLNEQFF	TGTGCCAGCAGTTACTCCCTAACGGCGGGGGGAAGCCTCAATGAGCAGTTCTTC
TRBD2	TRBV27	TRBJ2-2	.	CASWRTSGEGELFF	TGTGCCAGCTGGCGGACTAGCGGGGAGGGGGAGCTGTTTTTT
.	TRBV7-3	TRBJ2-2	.	CASSLSYTGELFF	TGTGCCAGCAGCTTAAGTTACACCGGGGAGCTGTTTTTT
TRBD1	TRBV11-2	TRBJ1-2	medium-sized	CASSHRDSSYTF	TGTGCCAGCAGCCACCGGGACAGTAGCTACACCTTC
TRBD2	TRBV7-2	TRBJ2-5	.	CASSYGGGETQYF	TGTGCCAGCAGCTACGGGGGAGGGGAGACCCAGTACTTC
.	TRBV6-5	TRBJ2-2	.	CASSYPRPGELFF	TGTGCCAGCAGTTACCCCCGGCCCGGGGAGCTGTTTTTT
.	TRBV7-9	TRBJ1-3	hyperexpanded	CASRGYGSSGNTIYF	TGTGCCAGCAGGGGCTATGGCTCCTCTGGAAACACCATATATTTT
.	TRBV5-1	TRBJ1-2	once	CASSLAPGRFGYTF	TGCGCCAGCAGCTTGGCACCAGGGAGGTTTGGCTACACCTTC
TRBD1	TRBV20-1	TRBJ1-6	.	CSASPGTGGYLNGSPLHF	TGCAGTGCTAGTCCCGGGACAGGGGGTTATTTGAATGGTTCACCCCTCCACTTT
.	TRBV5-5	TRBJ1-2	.	CASSLGPSYTF	TGTGCCAGCAGCTTGGGCCCATCCTACACCTTC
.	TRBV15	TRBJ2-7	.	CATSREESSEQYF	TGTGCCACCAGCAGAGAGGAGAGTAGCGAGCAGTACTTC
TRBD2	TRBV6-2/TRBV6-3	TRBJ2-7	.	CASRSPGGRTYEQYF	TGTGCCAGCAGATCTCCGGGGGGGCGGACCTACGAGCAGTACTTC
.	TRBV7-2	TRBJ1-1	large	CASSLEVPFTAFF	TGTGCCAGCAGCTTAGAGGTCCCATTTACAGCTTTCTTT
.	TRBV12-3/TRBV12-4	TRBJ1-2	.	CASSLTMKGYTF	TGTGCCAGCAGTTTGACTATGAAGGGCTACACCTTC
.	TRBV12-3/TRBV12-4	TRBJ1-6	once	CASSLDLWGLVSPLHF	TGTGCCAGCAGTTTAGACCTATGGGGGCTAGTGTCACCCCTCCACTTT
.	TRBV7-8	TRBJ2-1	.	CASSLMNFNEQFF	TGTGCCAGCAGCTTAATGAATTTCAATGAGCAGTTCTTC
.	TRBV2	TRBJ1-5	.	CASSPDGSNQPQHF	TGTGCCAGCAGTCCGGACGGTAGCAATCAGCCCCAGCATTTT
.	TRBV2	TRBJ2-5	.	CASGGRGETQYF	TGTGCCAGCGGGGGGCGGGGAGAGACCCAGTACTTC
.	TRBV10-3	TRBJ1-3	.	CAISGENTIYF	TGTGCCATCAGTGGAGAAAACACCATATATTTT
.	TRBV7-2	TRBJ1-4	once	CASSLVAGSNEKLFF	TGTGCCAGCAGCTTAGTGGCAGGGAGCAATGAAAAACTGTTTTTT
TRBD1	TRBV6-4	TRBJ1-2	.	CASEEIQDRAGYTF	TGTGCCAGCGAAGAAATCCAAGACAGGGCGGGCTACACCTTC
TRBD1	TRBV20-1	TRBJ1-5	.	CSAPSTGTGNQPQHF	TGCAGTGCTCCCTCTACCGGGACAGGCAATCAGCCCCAGCATTTT
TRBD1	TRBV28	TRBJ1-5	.	CASIRGSGGNQPQHF	TGTGCCAGCATCCGCGGTTCAGGGGGTAATCAGCCCCAGCATTTT
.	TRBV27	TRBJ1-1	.	CASSRNTGLLRAFF	TGTGCCAGCAGCAGAAACACAGGGCTCTTAAGGGCTTTCTTT
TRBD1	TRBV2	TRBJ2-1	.	CASSYRDRVGNEQFF	TGTGCCAGCAGCTACCGGGACAGGGTAGGGAATGAGCAGTTCTTC
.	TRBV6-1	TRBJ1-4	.	CASSTGGGNEKLFF	TGTGCCAGCAGTACTGGAGGGGGTAATGAAAAACTGTTTTTT
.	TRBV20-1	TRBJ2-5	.	CSASLGSSRQETQYF	TGCAGTGCTAGTTTAGGATCTAGTCGCCAAGAGACCCAGTACTTC
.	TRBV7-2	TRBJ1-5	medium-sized	CASSLAPINQPQHF	TGTGCCAGCAGCCTAGCCCCTATCAATCAGCCCCAGCATTTT
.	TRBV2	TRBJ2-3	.	CASSAGRVTDTQYF	TGTGCCAGCAGTGCTGGCAGGGTGACAGATACGCAGTATTTT
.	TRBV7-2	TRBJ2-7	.	CASSHPPRNYEQYF	TGTGCCAGCAGCCACCCCCCCCGGAACTACGAGCAGTACTTC